These T cell receptor beta chains were read from a single sample in a study of graft-versus-host responses after intestinal transplantation. Clones were sequenced by immunoSEQ multiplex PCR, and TCRdb holds only the in-frame ones, with some missing. The sample lists some 2,500 clones, around 95% seen once, with over 1.3% in the top ten. The sequences come from PBMCs, collected 19 days after intestinal transplant. All receptors come from a human patient who received an intestinal transplant, so some T cells may come from the graft donor. CDR3s include the opening cysteine and the closing phenylalanine or tryptophan. The D gene is left open where the match is weak. Part of the rows lack a size; the others show once, few, many or a class for expanded clones.

size	V	D	J	CDR3	DNA
-	TRBV28	TRBD2	TRBJ2-1	CASCQREVNNEQFF	TGTGCCAGCTGTCAGCGGGAGGTCAACAATGAGCAGTTCTTC
-	TRBV5-5	-	TRBJ2-5	CASIERKGEETQYF	TGTGCCAGCATCGAACGCAAGGGAGAAGAGACCCAGTACTTC
-	TRBV6-1	TRBD1	TRBJ1-6	CASSERTGRLSSPLHF	TGTGCCAGCAGTGAAAGGACAGGGCGGTTAAGTTCACCCCTCCACTTT
-	TRBV9	-	TRBJ1-3	CASSRGENTIYF	TGTGCCAGCAGCAGGGGCGAAAACACCATATATTTT
-	TRBV10-3	-	TRBJ1-2	CAISEGGAGYTF	TGTGCCATCAGTGAGGGTGGGGCCGGCTACACCTTC
once	TRBV21-1	-	TRBJ2-5	CASSQGGGETQYF	TGTGCCAGCAGCCAAGGGGGGGGAGAGACCCAGTACTTC
-	TRBV27	-	TRBJ1-4	CASSRGQSGEKLFF	TGTGCCAGCAGTAGAGGACAGTCGGGCGAAAAACTGTTTTTT
once	TRBV28	-	TRBJ1-5	CASSAQYRGNQPQHF	TGTGCCAGCAGTGCCCAGTATCGGGGGAATCAGCCCCAGCATTTT
-	TRBV7-9	-	TRBJ2-5	CASSSLGPIETQYF	TGTGCCAGCAGCTCCCTCGGTCCGATAGAGACCCAGTACTTC
-	TRBV6-1	TRBD1	TRBJ1-4	CASSGQGSLEKLFF	TGTGCCAGCAGCGGACAGGGGAGTCTTGAAAAACTGTTTTTT
-	TRBV2	TRBD1	TRBJ2-7	CASSGTGGPYEQYF	TGTGCCAGTTCCGGGACAGGGGGTCCCTACGAGCAGTACTTC
-	TRBV5-6	-	TRBJ2-1	CASSGELYEQFF	TGTGCCAGCAGTGGTGAGTTATATGAGCAGTTCTTC
-	TRBV28	-	TRBJ1-1	CASIGIELMSEAFF	TGTGCCAGCATCGGTATAGAGTTAATGTCTGAAGCTTTCTTT
-	TRBV7-3	-	TRBJ2-2	CASSSGLPNTGELFF	TGTGCCAGCAGCTCGGGACTTCCGAACACCGGGGAGCTGTTTTTT
-	TRBV27	-	TRBJ1-2	CASSLSSGRLGGYTF	TGTGCCAGCAGTTTATCTAGCGGCCGGTTAGGTGGCTACACCTTC
-	TRBV27	-	TRBJ2-1	CASSLGQPTAKQFF	TGTGCCAGCAGTTTAGGGCAGCCCACGGCCAAGCAGTTCTTC
-	TRBV7-9	TRBD1	TRBJ1-2	CASSPDRAGYGYTF	TGTGCCAGCAGCCCCGACAGGGCGGGCTATGGCTACACCTTC
-	TRBV28	TRBD1	TRBJ1-1	CASRMTGGRTEAFF	TGTGCCAGCAGGATGACAGGGGGAAGAACTGAAGCTTTCTTT
-	TRBV9	-	TRBJ2-1	CASSVDLRYNEQFF	TGTGCCAGCAGCGTAGATCTGCGTTACAATGAGCAGTTCTTC
-	TRBV10-1	-	TRBJ2-7	CASSERISGSYEQYF	TGCGCCAGCAGTGAGAGGATTAGCGGCTCCTACGAGCAGTACTTC
once	TRBV28	-	TRBJ1-1	CASSPTSSYTEAFF	TGTGCCAGCAGCCCGACATCATCCTACACTGAAGCTTTCTTT
-	TRBV4-1	TRBD1	TRBJ2-7	CASSLGQGANEQYF	TGCGCCAGCAGCCTTGGACAGGGGGCTAACGAGCAGTACTTC
once	TRBV4-3	TRBD1	TRBJ1-2	CASSPDRVVYGYTF	TGCGCCAGCAGCCCGGACAGGGTTGTCTATGGCTACACCTTC
-	TRBV2	TRBD2	TRBJ2-5	CASSASGGRETQYF	TGTGCCAGCAGTGCTAGCGGGGGGCGGGAGACCCAGTACTTC
-	TRBV7-9	TRBD2	TRBJ2-3	CASSRGRGTDTQYF	TGTGCCAGCAGCCGCGGGCGGGGGACAGATACGCAGTATTTT
-	TRBV7-2	TRBD1	TRBJ1-5	CASALGGANQPQHF	TGTGCCAGCGCCTTAGGGGGCGCCAATCAGCCCCAGCATTTT
-	TRBV28	TRBD1	TRBJ2-7	CASSFRGYLYEQYF	TGTGCCAGCAGTTTCAGGGGGTACCTCTACGAGCAGTACTTC
-	TRBV6-5	-	TRBJ1-1	CASSYSTEGRTEAFF	TGTGCCAGCAGTTACTCGACGGAGGGTCGGACTGAAGCTTTCTTT
-	TRBV19	TRBD1	TRBJ1-2	CASTNRGRDYGYTF	TGTGCCAGTACCAACAGGGGGCGCGACTATGGCTACACCTTC
-	TRBV27	-	TRBJ1-3	CASGPTQFGNTIYF	TGTGCCAGCGGCCCGACTCAGTTTGGAAACACCATATATTTT
-	TRBV25-1	TRBD1	TRBJ2-3	CASSEDRGRDTQYF	TGTGCCAGCAGTGAAGACAGGGGGAGGGATACGCAGTATTTT
-	TRBV10-3	TRBD1	TRBJ1-1	CAISARQGKEAFF	TGTGCCATCAGTGCTCGACAGGGGAAGGAAGCTTTCTTT
-	TRBV4-2	TRBD2	TRBJ2-1	CASSQDLGSGVYNEQFF	TGTGCCAGCAGCCAAGATCTGGGTAGCGGGGTTTACAATGAGCAGTTCTTC
-	TRBV28	TRBD2	TRBJ2-6	CASSPRGGGANVLTF	TGTGCCAGCAGCCCCCGGGGGGGTGGGGCCAACGTCCTGACTTTC
-	TRBV7-9	TRBD2	TRBJ2-3	CASSTPNPSGGALADTQYF	TGTGCCAGCAGCACCCCTAATCCTAGCGGGGGGGCCTTGGCAGATACGCAGTATTTT
-	TRBV5-1	TRBD1	TRBJ1-1	CASSLQGANTEAFF	TGCGCCAGCAGTTTGCAGGGGGCGAACACTGAAGCTTTCTTT
once	TRBV28	-	TRBJ1-1	CASSLHVKEGGDTEAFF	TGTGCCAGCAGCCTCCATGTCAAAGAGGGCGGGGACACTGAAGCTTTCTTT